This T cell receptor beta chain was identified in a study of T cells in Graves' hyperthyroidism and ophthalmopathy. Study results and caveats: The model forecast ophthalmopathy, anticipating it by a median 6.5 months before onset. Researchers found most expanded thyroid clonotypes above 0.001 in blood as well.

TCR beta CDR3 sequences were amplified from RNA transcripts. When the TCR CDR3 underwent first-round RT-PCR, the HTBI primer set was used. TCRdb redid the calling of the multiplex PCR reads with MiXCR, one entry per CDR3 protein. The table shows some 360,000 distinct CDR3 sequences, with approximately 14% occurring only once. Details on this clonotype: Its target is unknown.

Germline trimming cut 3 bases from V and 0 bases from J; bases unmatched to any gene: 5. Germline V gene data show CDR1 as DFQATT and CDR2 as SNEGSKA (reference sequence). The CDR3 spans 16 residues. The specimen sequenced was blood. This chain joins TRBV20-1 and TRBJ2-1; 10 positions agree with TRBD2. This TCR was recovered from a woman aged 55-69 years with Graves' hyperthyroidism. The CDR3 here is CSARGSGRASYNEQFF. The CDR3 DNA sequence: TGCAGTGCTAGGGGAAGCGGGAGGGCCTCCTACAATGAGCAGTTCTTC.